There are many counts of the clone carrying this TCR beta chain. Its antigen is as yet unknown. This CDR3 is built from 14 residues. The V gene end was trimmed by 10 bases and the J gene end by 7 bases; junction bases not matched to a gene: 12. CDR1 and CDR2 from the germline V gene are ENHRY and SYGVKD. Library preparation for TCR beta used quantitative 5'-RACE with molecular barcodes. From the 5' RACE reads, TCRdb called clonotypes with MiXCR, one entry per CDR3 protein. The table records 750,000 to 850,000 distinct CDR3 sequences, about 12% of them present only once. These data are taken from a study of CD8 T cells in ankylosing spondylitis. Whole-study findings and limits: Clones tied to disease were said to be significantly enriched in matched ankylosing spondylitis synovial fluid. In the blood and synovial fluid of reactive arthritis, some motif variants had been previously reported. Blood of patients with ankylosing spondylitis appeared to be characterized by a TCR beta motif of eight highly homologous variants. Disease-associated clones were CD8+ and fairly uncommon in peripheral blood.

Sample: blood, either unsorted or a sorted T cell fraction (not recorded which). This receptor was taken from a male donor with ankylosing spondylitis. The V call is TRBV10-3, the J call TRBJ1-5; 8 bases are a match to TRBD1. The chain's CDR3 is CATDDRGGIQPQHF. The CDR3 bases are TGTGCCACCGACGACAGGGGAGGGATCCAGCCCCAGCATTTT.